The 18 T cell receptor beta chains presented below share a single source sample, sequenced in a study of a mutant IDH1 vaccine in newly diagnosed glioma. The time point: baseline, week 1 (first vaccination visit). Treatment reported: pre-vaccination baseline after standard-of-care therapy. Some clones are missing from TCRdb's copy, which holds only in-frame ones; the method was immunoSEQ multiplex PCR. The sample lists under 75,000 clones; 75% to 95% were seen once. The input for sequencing was PBMCs, taken from a glioma patient treated with radiotherapy, temozolomide or both. These receptors came from a man over 45 with glioma.

The chain uses TRBV19 and TRBJ2-3; D tentatively fits TRBD1 or TRBD2 (6 bases each). Germline V gene data show CDR1 as LNHDA and CDR2 as SQIVND (reference sequence). The CDR3 extends over 15 amino acids. Deletions cut 3 bases from V and 2 bases from J, with 12 bases between. The DNA of the CDR3 is TGTGCCAGTAGTATGGGGGGCCAATACACAGATACGCAGTATTTT. This gives the protein CASSMGGQYTDTQYF.

The gene calls are TRBV5-1 and TRBJ2-7; tentative D call: TRBD1 (6 bases). Trimming took off 4 bases at V and 6 bases at J, with 17 bases between the two ends. Germline CDR1 and CDR2: SGHRS and YFSETQ. This CDR3 is 14 amino acids long. The CDR3 coding sequence is TGCGCCAGCAGCAATCGGGGACAACCAACCGAGCAGTACTTC. This sequence encodes CASSNRGQPTEQYF.

This clone ranks as medium-sized. The J gene is TRBJ2-7, the V gene TRBV4-1; tentatively, D is TRBD2 (6 bases). The CDR3 loop spans 16 amino acids. Germline V CDR1 and CDR2: MGHRA, YSYEKL. V was pared by 0 bases and J by 3 bases, with 15 bases between. DNA for the CDR3: TGCGCCAGCAGCCAAGAACCCGGGACTGAGAACTACGAGCAGTACTTC. Protein sequence: CASSQEPGTENYEQYF.

The genes are TRBV7-6 and TRBJ1-2, with D unresolved. The CDR3 covers 13 residues. Germline V lookup: CDR1 SGHVS, CDR2 FNYEAQ. The V end lost 5 bases, the J end lost 7 bases, and 14 bases lay between the germline ends. In DNA, the CDR3 is TGTGCCAGCAGCCCCCTTTCCATGGCTGGCTACACCTTC. It specifies CASSPLSMAGYTF. The full variable domain, in which reference TRBV7-6 and TRBJ1-2 provide the parts outside the CDR3, is GAGVSQSPRYKVTKRGQDVALRCDPISGHVSLYWYRQALGQGPEFLTYFNYEAQQDKSGLPNDRFSAERPEGSISTLTIQRTEQRDSAMYRCASSPLSMAGYTFGSGTRLTVV.

In its sample, this clone was seen once. The V gene is TRBV27, the J gene TRBJ1-4; TRBD1 agrees at 9 bases. The CDR3 runs 14 residues. V trimming: 3 bases; J trimming: 7 bases; junction bases outside the gene matches: 3. Germline V gene sequence: CDR1 MNHEY, CDR2 SMNVEV (reference sequence). In DNA, the CDR3 is TGTGCCAGCAGTTTTGGGACAGGGATTGAAAAACTGTTTTTT. Translating it yields CASSFGTGIEKLFF. Complete variable domain (other parts from reference TRBV27 and TRBJ1-4): EAQVTQNPRYLITVTGKKLTVTCSQNMNHEYMSWYRQDPGLGLRQIYYSMNVEVTDKGDVPEGYKVSRKEKRNFPLILESPSPNQTSLYFCASSFGTGIEKLFFGSGTQLSVL.

There are a few counts of this clone. V usage is TRBV27 and J usage is TRBJ2-7; possibly TRBD1 for D (6 bases). Trimming cost V 10 bases and J 2 bases, with 15 bases left between them. The CDR3 runs 13 residues. Germline V gives CDR1 MNHEY, CDR2 SMNVEV (reference sequence). CDR3 nucleotides: TGTGCCATCGCCCCGGACAGCACCTACGAGCAGTACTTC. This translates into CAIAPDSTYEQYF.

The CDR3 region has the DNA TGTGCCAGCAGTTTTCTTTCTGGACAGGGATTCACTGAAGCTTTCTTT. This codes for CASSFLSGQGFTEAFF. This chain connects TRBV6-5 to TRBJ1-1; TRBD1 aligns across 8 bases. V gave up 4 bases and J gave up 4 bases; unmatched junction bases: 11. CDR1 MNHEY and CDR2 SVGAGI come from the germline V gene. This CDR3 contains 16 residues.

This rearrangement joins TRBV19 to TRBJ2-7; D is unresolved. Trimming left V 3 bases short and J 0 bases short, with 9 bases between. The CDR3 runs 14 residues. Germline CDR1 and CDR2: LNHDA and SQIVND (reference sequence). In DNA, the CDR3 is TGTGCCAGTAGTATCAGCGAGATCTCCTACGAGCAGTACTTC. It is translated as CASSISEISYEQYF.

The chain couples TRBV18 to TRBJ2-7; 9 bases fit TRBD1. The CDR3 is made up of 17 amino acids. Germline CDR1 reads KGHSH; CDR2 reads LQKENI. V dropped 4 bases and J dropped 2; count of bases not matched to a gene: 12. CDR3: CASSLEILRDRAYEQYF. CDR3 nucleotide sequence: TGTGCCAGCTCACTGGAAATCCTCCGGGACAGGGCCTACGAGCAGTACTTC.

The chain has TRBV30 and TRBJ1-3; D remains unclear. This CDR3 spans 13 amino acids. The V gene's germline CDR1 is GTSNPN and CDR2 SVGIG (reference sequence). Trimming took 0 bases from V and 4 from J, leaving 7 bases between them. Here the CDR3 reads CAWSVDVGNTIYF. CDR3 bases: TGTGCCTGGAGTGTAGACGTGGGAAACACCATATATTTT.

The chain recombines TRBV15 with TRBJ1-1, with a tentative D call TRBD1 (5 bases). V gave up 1 base and J gave up 2 bases, with 8 bases separating them. CDR1 is LNHNV, CDR2 YYDKDF, per germline (reference sequence). The CDR3 is 14 residues long. CDR3 sequence reads: CATSRGGDNTEAFF. CDR3 DNA: TGTGCCACCAGCAGAGGGGGGGATAACACTGAAGCTTTCTTT.

This clone was seen a few times. This chain uses TRBV27 with TRBJ1-3; D is undetermined. This CDR3 spans 13 amino acids. Trimming removed 5 bases at V and 5 bases at J, with 10 bases between. Germline-derived CDR1 and CDR2 are MNHEY and SMNVEV (reference sequence). The CDR3: CASSLGPRNTIYF. CDR3 DNA sequence: TGTGCCAGCAGTCTAGGGCCAAGAAACACCATATATTTT.

The chain has TRBV11-2 and TRBJ2-7, with 9 positions matching TRBD2. The V gene's germline CDR1 is SGHAT and CDR2 FQNNGV. This CDR3 is 15 amino acids long. J lost 1 base, V lost 5 bases, and 6 bases had no gene match. The CDR3 loop is CASSASSGISYEQYF. DNA for the CDR3: TGTGCCAGCAGCGCCTCTAGCGGGATATCCTACGAGCAGTACTTC.

By sample fraction, this clone is medium-sized. The chain carries TRBV25-1 and TRBJ1-2; possible D gene TRBD1, 5 bases. V was shortened by 3 bases and J by 0 bases, with 8 bases between the two germline ends. Germline V gene lookup returns CDR1 MGHDK and CDR2 SYGVNS. This CDR3 spans 14 amino acids. CDR3 sequence: CASSEIGANYGYTF. The CDR3 nucleotides are TGTGCCAGCAGTGAGATAGGGGCTAACTATGGCTACACCTTC.

The chain combines TRBV28 with TRBJ2-7; tentative D call: TRBD1 (5 bases). Deletions cut 3 bases from V and 2 bases from J, with 5 bases between. This CDR3 is built from 12 residues. Germline V gene lookup returns CDR1 MDHEN and CDR2 SYDVKM. The CDR3 loop is CASSLTAYEQYF. CDR3 nucleotide sequence: TGTGCCAGCAGTTTGACAGCCTACGAGCAGTACTTC.

This clone was detected a few times. The V gene is TRBV2, the J gene TRBJ2-7, with D maybe TRBD2 (5 bases). The germline gives CDR1 SNHLY, CDR2 FYNNEI. Between the trimmed V and J ends, which lost 4 bases and 2 bases, there was a span of 21 bases. The length of the CDR3 is 17 residues. The CDR3 nucleotides read TGTGCCAGCAGTGGGACCCTAGGATGGACTGACACCTACGAGCAGTACTTC. Encoded protein: CASSGTLGWTDTYEQYF.

CDR3: CSVETSGRNYEQYF. The CDR3 region has the DNA TGCAGCGTGGAGACTAGCGGGAGGAACTACGAGCAGTACTTC. V usage is TRBV29-1 and J usage is TRBJ2-7, with 13 bases matching TRBD2. The length of the CDR3 is 14 residues. CDR1 and CDR2 from the germline V gene are SQVTM and ANQGSEA. The junction had 5 bases not matched to a gene; V was cut back by 6 bases and J by 3 bases.

The rearrangement uses TRBV6-5 and TRBJ1-5, with D perhaps matching TRBD1 (5 bases). Per the germline V gene, CDR1 is MNHEY and CDR2 is SVGAGI. The V end lost 6 bases, the J end lost 2 bases, and 11 bases lay between the germline ends. There are 14 residues in the CDR3. CDR3 in amino acids: CASSLREGNQPQHF. As DNA, the CDR3 is TGTGCCAGCAGCCTCAGGGAGGGCAATCAGCCCCAGCATTTT.